Given below is one TCR beta chain in context. Each CDR3 protein is one row after TCRdb ran MiXCR on the reads. The top ten clones hold 2.2% of a sample with around 88,000 distinct CDR3 sequences, roughly 30% of them seen once. The record originates from a study of type 1 regulatory T cells. Turning to the study itself: An in vitro protocol generated T-allo10, a Tr1-enriched, alloantigen-specific CD4 T cell product.

This TCR was sampled from a human donor in good health. Sequenced material: CD4+ T cells, either the whole sample or a sorted fraction (not recorded which).

The CDR3 sequence: CASAPLSTDTQYF. CDR3 bases: TGTGCCAGTGCCCCCTTAAGCACAGATACGCAGTATTTT. The V gene is TRBV19, the J gene TRBJ2-3; the D is unclear. Per germline, CDR1 LNHDA and CDR2 SQIVND (reference sequence). Trimming removed 8 bases from V and 0 bases from J, with 9 bases in between. The CDR3 sequence is 13 residues long.